This section outlines one T cell receptor beta chain sequence together with its context. The antigen remains undetermined. The data belong to a study of T cell responses to AZD1222 COVID-19 vaccine. The study's findings and limits: Donors in the cohort were predominantly white British and more often female, and clonal diversity was possibly underestimated. Spike-specific TCR depth and breadth grew after two AZD1222 doses. CD4 TCRs covered the whole spike, strongest at regions 160-218 and 743-854.

The ends were cut back, 3 bases at V and 3 bases at J, with 8 bases in the middle. The CDR3 runs to 13 residues. Sequencing used immunoSEQ multiplex PCR; TCRdb keeps in-frame clones, though not all of them. The data show fewer than 120,000 clones, 87% seen once. The sequence derives from an adult in good health. The source was peripheral blood, collected on day 0 of AZD1222 vaccination. The V gene is TRBV12-3 or TRBV12-4, the J gene TRBJ1-2; D possibly corresponds to TRBD1 (5 bases). CDR3 in amino acids: CASSLGGYYGYTF. In DNA, the CDR3 is TGTGCCAGCAGTTTGGGGGGTTACTATGGCTACACCTTC.